This passage covers 6 T cell receptor beta chains from one sample sequenced in a study of CD8 T cells in Susac syndrome (dated by TCRdb to between 2018 and 2021). Preparation of the library involved the immunoSEQ multiplex PCR assay. RNA was extracted with the RNeasy kit and roughly 0.45 to 1 ug was reverse transcribed using random hexamers. The public sequencing data were trimmed at Q25 with fastp and processed into clonotypes with MiXCR by TCRdb, which kept only in-frame beta chains. Merged by CDR3 protein, the rows form single entries marked with the most common genes and DNA. The sample table records about 240,000 distinct CDR3 sequences; about 95% of these occur just once. Jointly, the top ten make up 0.1% of the sample. Specimen: CD4+ T cells from PBMCs. The receptor source for this set is a human donor with Susac syndrome.

The chain is built from TRBV4-1 and TRBJ2-7, with D hard to call. Trimming shortened V by 0 bases and J by 2 bases, and 14 bases separated the two germline ends. CDR1 MGHRA and CDR2 YSYEKL come from the germline V gene. This CDR3 spans 16 amino acids. CDR3 bases: TGCGCCAGCAGCCAAGATGGCCCTCCCGGCGCCTACGAGCAGTACTTC. It yields the protein CASSQDGPPGAYEQYF.

The chain uses TRBV20-1 and TRBJ1-1; D is possibly TRBD1 (5 bases). The CDR3 has 13 amino acids. With 4 bases removed from V and 2 bases from J, the gap between germline ends came to 11 bases. Germline V gives CDR1 DFQATT, CDR2 SNEGSKA (reference sequence). CDR3 sequence (DNA): TGCAGTGCTAAAGGGGCGAGAAACACTGAAGCTTTCTTT. Translating it yields CSAKGARNTEAFF.

The chain uses TRBV19 and TRBJ1-1; D is unresolved. Trimming stripped 5 bases from V and 4 bases from J, with 14 bases between. Germline assignment: CDR1 LNHDA and CDR2 SQIVND (reference sequence). This CDR3 is built from 14 residues. The CDR3 DNA reads as TGTGCCAGTAGTCTTGGTTCCGAGGGCACTGAAGCTTTCTTT. This codes for CASSLGSEGTEAFF.

In its sample, this clonotype was seen once. J is TRBJ2-1 and V is TRBV5-1; 9 bases line up with TRBD1. The ends lost 0 bases at V and 8 bases at J; junction bases unmatched: 6. The CDR3 has 15 amino acids. Germline V gives CDR1 SGHRS, CDR2 YFSETQ. The CDR3 protein is CASSLGGQGIDEQFF. In DNA form, the CDR3 reads TGCGCCAGCAGCTTGGGCGGACAGGGGATTGATGAGCAGTTCTTC.

The rearrangement joins TRBV20-1 to TRBJ2-3; D is possibly TRBD2 (6 bases). V gave up 6 bases and J gave up 6 bases, with 19 bases separating them. CDR3 length equals 14 residues. CDR1 DFQATT and CDR2 SNEGSKA come from the germline V gene (reference sequence). The CDR3 DNA reads TGCAGTGCATCGCGGGACTCACAAGGGGATACGCAGTATTTT. Its translation: CSASRDSQGDTQYF.

This clonotype came up once. In DNA, the CDR3 is TGCGCCAGCAGGACTAGCGGGCAAGAGACCCAGTACTTC. It is translated as CASRTSGQETQYF. The gene calls are TRBV10-2 and TRBJ2-5, with 10 bases fitting TRBD2. Germline lookup yields CDR1 WSHSY and CDR2 SAAADI. V lost 6 bases, J lost 2 bases, and 0 bases stayed unmatched. This CDR3 is 13 amino acids long.